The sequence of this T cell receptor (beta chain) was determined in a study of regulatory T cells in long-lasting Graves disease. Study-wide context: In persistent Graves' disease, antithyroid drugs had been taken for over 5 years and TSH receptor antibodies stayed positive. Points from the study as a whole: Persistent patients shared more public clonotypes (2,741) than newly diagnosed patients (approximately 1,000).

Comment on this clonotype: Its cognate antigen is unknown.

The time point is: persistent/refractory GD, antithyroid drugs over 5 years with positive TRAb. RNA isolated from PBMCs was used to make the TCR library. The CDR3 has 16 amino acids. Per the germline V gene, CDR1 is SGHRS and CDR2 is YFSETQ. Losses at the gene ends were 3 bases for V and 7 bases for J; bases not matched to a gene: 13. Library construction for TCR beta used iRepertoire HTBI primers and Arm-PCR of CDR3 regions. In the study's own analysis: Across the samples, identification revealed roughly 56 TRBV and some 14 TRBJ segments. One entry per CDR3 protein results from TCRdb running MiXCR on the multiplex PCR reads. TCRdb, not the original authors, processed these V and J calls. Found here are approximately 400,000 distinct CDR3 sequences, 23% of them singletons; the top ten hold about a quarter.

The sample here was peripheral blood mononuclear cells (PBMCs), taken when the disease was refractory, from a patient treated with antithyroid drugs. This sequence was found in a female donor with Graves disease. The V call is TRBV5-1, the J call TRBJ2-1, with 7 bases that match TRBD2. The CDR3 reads CASSWDGAGRRNEQFF. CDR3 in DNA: TGCGCCAGCAGCTGGGATGGAGCGGGGCGACGGAATGAGCAGTTCTTC.